Shown below are 14 T cell receptor beta chains from a single sample sequenced in a study of cytomegalovirus exposure and HLA in healthy donors. Researchers ran the PCR with 60 Vbeta and 13 Jbeta primers. Produced via immunoSEQ multiplex PCR; TCRdb's table is partial and in-frame only. The sample lists approximately 220,000 clones; about 81% were seen once. The sequencing input was PBMCs. The receptors originated from a man aged 35 to 55 in good health and CMV-seropositive.

The genes are TRBV19 and TRBJ2-1; TRBD1 matches at 9 bases. The CDR3 spans 17 residues. Germline V gene data show CDR1 as LNHDA and CDR2 as SQIVND (reference sequence). V lost 7 bases to trimming and J lost 0 bases; unmatched junction nucleotides: 10. The CDR3 sequence: CASISATGGSSYNEQFF. DNA of the CDR3: TGTGCCAGTATCTCCGCGACAGGGGGGAGCTCCTACAATGAGCAGTTCTTC.

This clone was seen more than once but under ten times. The genes are TRBV6-6 and TRBJ2-1; tentative D call: TRBD1 (6 bases). V was shortened by 2 bases and J by 5 bases, with 10 bases between the two germline ends. CDR3 size: 14 residues. Germline-derived CDR1 and CDR2 are MNHNY and SVGAGI (reference sequence). The CDR3 here is CASSYLGTNNEQFF. The CDR3 DNA reads as TGTGCCAGCAGTTACCTCGGGACAAACAATGAGCAGTTCTTC.

The chain has TRBV2 and TRBJ2-6, with D possibly matching TRBD1 (6 bases). Trimming removed 4 bases at V and 0 bases at J, with 7 bases between. The CDR3 is 15 amino acids. The germline CDR1 and CDR2 sequences are SNHLY and FYNNEI. For the CDR3, the DNA is TGTGCCAGCAGTGCGGACAGCTCTGGGGCCAACGTCCTGACTTTC. Amino acids: CASSADSSGANVLTF.

Regarding this clone: The sample carries other DNA sequences with the same CDR3. The V and J genes are TRBV6-5 and TRBJ1-1; 7 nucleotides agree with TRBD1. CDR3 length equals 15 residues. The germline V gene encodes CDR1 MNHEY and CDR2 SVGAGI. V was clipped by 0 bases and J by 2 bases; unmatched bases: 3. The CDR3, as DNA: TGTGCCAGCAGTTACTCCAAGGGGGCCAACACTGAAGCTTTCTTT. Its protein product is CASSYSKGANTEAFF.

Only one count was recorded for this clone. The gene calls are TRBV19 and TRBJ2-5; D might be TRBD1 (5 bases). V gave up 4 bases and J gave up 0 bases, with 12 bases separating them. The CDR3 is 15 residues long. The germline V gene encodes CDR1 LNHDA and CDR2 SQIVND (reference sequence). CDR3 region: CASSKVGADQETQYF. CDR3 DNA: TGTGCCAGTAGTAAAGTAGGGGCAGACCAAGAGACCCAGTACTTC.

This chain links TRBV7-2 with TRBJ2-5; 7 nucleotides match TRBD1. The germline gives CDR1 SGHTA, CDR2 FQGNSA. The CDR3 extends over 14 amino acids. J was trimmed by 0 bases and V by 6 bases; bases with no gene match: 4. The CDR3 loop reads CASSWDSYQETQYF. The CDR3 DNA is TGTGCCAGCAGTTGGGACAGTTACCAAGAGACCCAGTACTTC.

DNA of the CDR3: TGTGCCAGCAGCGCCATGCGGCAGTCCACTGAAGCTTTCTTT. Translated: CASSAMRQSTEAFF. The chain carries TRBV5-5 and TRBJ1-1; D remains unclear. CDR3 length equals 14 residues. Looked up from germline, CDR1 is SGHKS and CDR2 is YYEKEE (reference sequence). Trimming shortened V by 4 bases and J by 4 bases, and 14 bases separated the two germline ends. The full variable domain, with the rest looked up from reference TRBV5-5 and TRBJ1-1, is DAGVTQSPTHLIKTRGQQVTLRCSPISGHKSVSWYQQVLGQGPQFIFQYYEKEERGRGNFPDRFSARQFPNYSSELNVNALLLGDSALYLCASSAMRQSTEAFFGQGTRLTVV.

This clone appeared once. This rearrangement joins TRBV13 to TRBJ1-1; 7 positions match TRBD1. CDR1 is PRHDT and CDR2 is FYEKMQ in the germline V gene (reference sequence). Losses at the gene ends were 7 bases for V and 1 base for J; bases not matched to a gene: 15. The CDR3 is 17 amino acids. In nucleotides, the CDR3 is TGTGCCAGCACCTCATACAGGGGAACCGCGACGAACACTGAAGCTTTCTTT. This encodes CASTSYRGTATNTEAFF.

V gene TRBV27 combines with J gene TRBJ1-5; D gene ambiguous. V was shortened by 0 bases and J by 7 bases, with 13 bases between the two germline ends. CDR1 is MNHEY, CDR2 SMNVEV, per germline (reference sequence). CDR3 length: 15 residues. The CDR3 DNA is TGTGCCAGCAGTTTATCGGGCAGGCAAGGACAGCCCCAGCATTTT. This encodes CASSLSGRQGQPQHF.

The J gene is TRBJ2-7, the V gene TRBV18, with D perhaps TRBD2 (7 bases). V lost 2 bases and J lost 6, with 17 bases in between. The CDR3 loop spans 15 amino acids. CDR1 and CDR2 from the germline V gene are KGHSH and LQKENI. In DNA form, the CDR3 reads TGTGCCAGCTCACCAGGGGGGGCGAACAGTCGCGAGCAGTACTTC. This encodes CASSPGGANSREQYF.

This clone occurred a few times. The chain links TRBV25-1 to TRBJ1-4; no reliable D call. In germline, CDR1 is MGHDK, CDR2 SYGVNS. The CDR3 spans 11 residues. Trimming removed 1 base from V and 10 bases from J, with 4 bases in between. CDR3 nucleotide sequence: TGTGCCAGCAGTGAATCTATAAAACTGTTTTTT. Encoded protein: CASSESIKLFF.

This clone was observed a few times. For the CDR3, the DNA is TGTGCCAGCAGCTTATCAGGTCGGCGCCTCTGGGACTATGGCTACACCTTC. It is translated as CASSLSGRRLWDYGYTF. This sequence joins TRBV7-9 and TRBJ1-2; unclear D gene. Germline V CDR1 and CDR2: SEHNR, FQNEAQ (reference sequence). The CDR3 totals 17 residues. Deletions cut 2 bases from V and 3 bases from J, with 19 bases between.

The V and J genes are TRBV11-3 and TRBJ2-7; no clear D. Trimming removed 0 bases at V and 6 bases at J, with 9 bases between. Germline V CDR1 and CDR2: SGHNT, YENEEA. The CDR3 extends over 13 amino acids. CDR3 protein: CASSLDLAAEQYF. The CDR3 nucleotides are TGTGCCAGCAGCTTAGATCTGGCCGCCGAGCAGTACTTC.

The rearrangement joins TRBV7-6 to TRBJ2-2; D unclear. The V end lost 2 bases, the J end lost 5 bases, and 12 bases lay between the germline ends. CDR3 size: 15 residues. The germline V gene has CDR1 SGHVS and CDR2 FNYEAQ. This CDR3 reads CASSLLGVETGELFF. The CDR3 nucleotides are TGTGCCAGCAGCTTATTGGGCGTAGAGACCGGGGAGCTGTTTTTT.